This TCR beta chain was identified in a study of a mutant IDH1 vaccine in newly diagnosed glioma. The overall study: Before enrollment, the patients had been treated with radiotherapy alone, temozolomide alone, or both together. Most of them had received both. Study-wide findings and caveats: Seemingly, pseudoprogression had no relation to changes in the top peripheral T cell clonotypes.

The V gene's germline CDR1 is SEHNR and CDR2 FQNEAQ (reference sequence). The CDR3 is 12 amino acids. V lost 5 bases to trimming and J lost 7 bases; unmatched junction nucleotides: 2. Profiled with immunoSEQ multiplex PCR; TCRdb holds only in-frame clones, not every one. Among over 80,000 clones listed, over 85% were seen once. This clone occurred once. Its antigen is unknown. Time point specified: baseline, week 1 (first vaccination visit). Treatment specified: pre-vaccination baseline after standard-of-care therapy. There were new WHO grade 3 or 4 astrocytomas in the donors, and these were IDH1-mutant and ATRX-lost.

This specimen consisted of PBMCs, obtained from a glioma patient treated with radiotherapy, temozolomide or both. This chain links TRBV7-9 with TRBJ2-1; 7 bases fit TRBD1. This TCR came from a woman aged 50 to 60 with glioma. Written as DNA, the CDR3 is TGTGCCAGCAGCGCACAGGGGAATGAGCAGTTCTTC. It translates to CASSAQGNEQFF.